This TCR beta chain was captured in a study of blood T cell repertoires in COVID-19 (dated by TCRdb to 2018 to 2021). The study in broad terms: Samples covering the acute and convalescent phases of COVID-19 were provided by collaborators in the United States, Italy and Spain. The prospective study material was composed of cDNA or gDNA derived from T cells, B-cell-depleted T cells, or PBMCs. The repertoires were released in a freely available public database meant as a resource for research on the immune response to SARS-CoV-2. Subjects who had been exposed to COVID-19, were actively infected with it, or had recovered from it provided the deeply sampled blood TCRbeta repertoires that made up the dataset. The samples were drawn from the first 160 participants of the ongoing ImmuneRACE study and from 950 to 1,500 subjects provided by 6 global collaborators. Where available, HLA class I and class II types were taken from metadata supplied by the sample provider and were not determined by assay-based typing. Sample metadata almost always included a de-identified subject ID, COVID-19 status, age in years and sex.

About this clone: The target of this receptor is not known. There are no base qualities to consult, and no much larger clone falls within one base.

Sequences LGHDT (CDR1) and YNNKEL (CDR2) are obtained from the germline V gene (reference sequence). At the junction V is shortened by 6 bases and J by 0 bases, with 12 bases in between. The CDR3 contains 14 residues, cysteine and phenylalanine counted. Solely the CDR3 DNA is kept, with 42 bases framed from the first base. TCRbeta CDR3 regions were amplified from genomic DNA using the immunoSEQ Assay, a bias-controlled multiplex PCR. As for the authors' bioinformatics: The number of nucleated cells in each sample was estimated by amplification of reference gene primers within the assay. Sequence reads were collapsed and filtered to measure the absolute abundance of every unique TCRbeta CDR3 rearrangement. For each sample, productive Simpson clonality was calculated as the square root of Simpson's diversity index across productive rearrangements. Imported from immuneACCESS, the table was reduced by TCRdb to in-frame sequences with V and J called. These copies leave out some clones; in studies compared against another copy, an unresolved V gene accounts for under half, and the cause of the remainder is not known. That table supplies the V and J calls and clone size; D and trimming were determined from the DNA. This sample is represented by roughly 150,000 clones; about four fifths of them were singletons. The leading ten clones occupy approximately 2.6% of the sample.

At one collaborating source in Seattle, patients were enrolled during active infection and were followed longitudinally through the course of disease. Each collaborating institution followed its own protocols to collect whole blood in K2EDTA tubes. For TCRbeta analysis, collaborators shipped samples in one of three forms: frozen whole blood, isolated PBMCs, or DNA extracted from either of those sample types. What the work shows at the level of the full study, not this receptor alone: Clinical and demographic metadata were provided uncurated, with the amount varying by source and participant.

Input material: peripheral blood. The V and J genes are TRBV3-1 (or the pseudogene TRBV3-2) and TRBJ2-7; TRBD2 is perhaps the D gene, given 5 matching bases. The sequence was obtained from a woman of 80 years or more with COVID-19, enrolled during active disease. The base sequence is TGTGCCAGCAGTCTTCAAGAGGGCTCCTACGAGCAGTACTTC. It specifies CASSLQEGSYEQYF.